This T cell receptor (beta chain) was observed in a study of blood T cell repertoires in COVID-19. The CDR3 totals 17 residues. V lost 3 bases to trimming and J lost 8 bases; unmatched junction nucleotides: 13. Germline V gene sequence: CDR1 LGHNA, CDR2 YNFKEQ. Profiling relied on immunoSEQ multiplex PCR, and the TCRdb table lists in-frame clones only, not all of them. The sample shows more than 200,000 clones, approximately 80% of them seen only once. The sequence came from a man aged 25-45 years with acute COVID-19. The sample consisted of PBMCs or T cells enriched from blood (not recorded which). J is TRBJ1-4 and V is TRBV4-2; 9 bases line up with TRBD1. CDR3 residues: CASSQGTGQGVGEKLFF. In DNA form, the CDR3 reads TGTGCCAGCAGCCAGGGGACAGGGCAAGGTGTTGGCGAAAAACTGTTTTTT.